This T cell receptor (beta chain) was recovered during a study of blood T cell repertoires in COVID-19 (dated by TCRdb to between 2020 and 2021). Notes on the research overall: Collaborator samples came from the United States, Italy and Spain and covered acute and convalescent phases of COVID-19. The material from the prospective study consisted of cDNA or gDNA derived from T cells, B-cell-depleted T cells, or PBMCs. The dataset comprised deeply sampled blood TCRbeta repertoires from subjects exposed to, actively infected with, or recovered from COVID-19. A freely available public database, intended as a resource for researchers studying the immune response to SARS-CoV-2, is where the repertoires were released. The samples were drawn from two sources: the first 160 participants of the ongoing ImmuneRACE study, and some 1,300 subjects contributed by 6 global collaborators. Nearly every sample came with metadata listing a de-identified subject ID, COVID-19 status, age in years and sex. Where HLA class I and class II types were available, the types were taken from metadata supplied by the sample provider, not from assay-based typing.

One collaborating source in Seattle enrolled patients during active infection and followed them longitudinally through the course of disease. The collaborating institutions used their own protocols to collect whole blood in K2EDTA tubes. Collaborator samples were shipped for TCRbeta analysis as frozen whole blood, isolated PBMCs, or DNA extracted from either sample type. CDR1 and CDR2, looked up from the germline V gene, are MNHEY and SVGAGI. From the cysteine through the phenylalanine, the CDR3 covers 15 amino acids. Only the CDR3 part of the read is kept: 45 bases, read in frame from the first base. The paper's findings and limits, for the study overall: Clinical and demographic metadata were provided uncurated, with the amount varying by source and participant.

This clone was seen a single time. The antigen it recognizes is unknown. The junction does not match germline at one end; this may be a read error. TCRbeta CDR3 regions were amplified from genomic DNA using the immunoSEQ Assay, a bias-controlled multiplex PCR. The study's processing was this. The number of nucleated cells in each sample was estimated from the amplification of reference gene primers within the assay. Sequence reads were collapsed and filtered to measure the absolute abundance of every unique TCRbeta CDR3 rearrangement. For each sample, productive Simpson clonality was calculated as the square root of Simpson's diversity index over productive rearrangements. Held by TCRdb, this immuneACCESS table contains in-frame sequences only and omits some clones. Under half of the omission traces to an unresolved V gene where checked; the cause of the rest is unknown. The DNA was the basis for D and trimming; V, J and clone size are from that table. This sample lists 200,000 to 300,000 clones; 85% to 95% were detected once. Of the sample, roughly 0.8% falls within the top ten clones.

The sequence derives from a young man with COVID-19, enrolled during active disease. Sequencing was carried out using peripheral blood. The receptor chain draws on TRBV6-5 and TRBJ1-2; a weak D assignment points to TRBD1 (5 bases agree). The CDR3 amino acid sequence is: CASSDSGSDGSGYTF. The nucleotide sequence is TGTGCCAGCAGTGACTCAGGGTCCGACGGGAGTGGCTACACCTTC.